This T cell receptor (beta chain) originates from a study of OX40 agonist ivuxolimab in advanced cancers. In the study overall: Ivuxolimab was a fully human IgG2 agonistic monoclonal antibody targeting the costimulatory receptor OX40 (CD134). Intravenous ivuxolimab was administered to patients every 2 weeks at six dose levels: 0.01, 0.1, 0.3, 1.5, 3 and 10 mg/kg. Of the 50 to 55 patients in dose escalation, approximately 20 had hepatocellular carcinoma, about 15 had melanoma, 9 had renal cell carcinoma and 9 had head and neck cancer. In the dose-escalation cohort, approximately 83% of patients were male, and the mean age was 60 years with a range of roughly 20 to 80. Patients were allowed to have had prior anti-PD-1, anti-PD-L1 or anti-CTLA-4 therapy, and less than 45% of the dose-escalation patients had previously received checkpoint inhibitors. Three dose-escalation patients achieved partial responses, one with hepatocellular carcinoma and two with cutaneous melanoma. The purpose of peripheral TCRbeta sequencing was to test whether ivuxolimab changed TCR sequence diversity and led to clonal T-cell expansion. The monotherapy dose-escalation portion (N ≈ 55 patients) of the phase I ivuxolimab trial is reported in the paper. Results the study describes overall, beyond this receptor: After ivuxolimab, expanded clones were on average more numerous among CD8+ T cells than among CD4+ T cells. Low levels of normalized T-cell clonal expansion were also seen in some patients who did not respond. At doses from 0.1 to 3.0 mg/kg, clonal expansion was seen in both CD4+ and CD8+ blood T cells between baseline and week 6. The antigen specificity of the peripheral T cells that underwent clonal expansion was not determined. Partial responders in the 0.1-3.0 mg/kg groups had among the lowest normalized peripheral clonal expansion, especially among CD8+ T cells.

Genomic DNA was isolated from the sorted cells so that the TCRbeta CDR3 region could be sequenced. TCRbeta CDR3 regions were sequenced using the immunoSEQ Assay. TCRdb mirrors the immuneACCESS table, restricted to in-frame sequences. Some clones are absent from its copies; in checked studies, under half trace to an unresolved V gene, and the reason for the others is unknown. This sample has tens of thousands of clones in its table, and roughly 78% of those were observed once. In total, the top ten clones hold roughly a tenth of the sample. Patients with autoimmune disease history or receiving systemic immunosuppression were excluded from the trial. Peripheral blood for TCR sequencing was collected from all dose cohorts at baseline, on cycle 4 day 1, and on cycle 7 day 1. Samples were obtained from an open-label, multicenter, first-in-human phase I dose-escalation trial of ivuxolimab. Adults with locally advanced or metastatic melanoma, renal cell carcinoma, hepatocellular carcinoma or head and neck squamous cell carcinoma were enrolled in the trial. Before TCR sequencing, CD4+ T cells and CD8+ T cells from peripheral blood were sorted into separate populations.

The CDR3, from cysteine to phenylalanine, totals 14 residues. Only CDR3 DNA is held: 42 bases, read in frame from base 1. Relative to germline, V is 5 bases shorter and J is 5 bases shorter, with 15 bases between their ends. CDR1 is given as SNHLY and CDR2 as FYNNEI, both from the germline V gene. Remarks on this clone: Its specific antigen is unknown. Per-base qualities were not stored, and no clone one base away is much larger.

The TCR comes from an adult with an advanced solid tumor such as melanoma, head and neck, liver or kidney cancer. This sequence uses TRBV2 and TRBJ1-1; 6 matching bases give a weak D call of TRBD1. The material sequenced was CD4+ or CD8+ T cells sorted from blood, taken in a trial of the OX40 agonist ivuxolimab. Here is the DNA: TGTGCCAGCAGTTACCCTACGGACAGAACTGAAGCTTTCTTT. Protein translation: CASSYPTDRTEAFF.